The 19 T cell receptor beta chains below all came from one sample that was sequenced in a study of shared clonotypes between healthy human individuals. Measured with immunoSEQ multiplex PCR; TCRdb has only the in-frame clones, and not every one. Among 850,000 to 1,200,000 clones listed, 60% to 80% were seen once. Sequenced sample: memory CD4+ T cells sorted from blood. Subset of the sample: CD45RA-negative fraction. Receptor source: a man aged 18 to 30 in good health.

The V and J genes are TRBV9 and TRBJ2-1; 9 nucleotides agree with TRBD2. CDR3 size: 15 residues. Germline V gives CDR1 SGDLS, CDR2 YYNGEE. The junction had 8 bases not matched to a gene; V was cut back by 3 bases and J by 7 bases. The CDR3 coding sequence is TGTGCCAGCAGCGATAGCGGGAGTACATTGAATGAGCAGTTCTTC. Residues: CASSDSGSTLNEQFF.

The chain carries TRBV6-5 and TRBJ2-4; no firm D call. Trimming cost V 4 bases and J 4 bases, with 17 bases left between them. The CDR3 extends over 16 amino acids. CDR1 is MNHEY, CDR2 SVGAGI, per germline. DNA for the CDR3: TGTGCCAGCAGTTCCCCCGACAAGAACATAAAAAACATTCAGTACTTC. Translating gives CASSSPDKNIKNIQYF.

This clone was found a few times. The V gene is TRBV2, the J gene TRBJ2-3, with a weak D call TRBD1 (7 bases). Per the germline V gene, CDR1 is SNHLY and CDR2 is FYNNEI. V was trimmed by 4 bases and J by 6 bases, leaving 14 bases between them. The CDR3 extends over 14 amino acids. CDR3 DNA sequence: TGTGCCAGCAGTGTGGAGGGGGCCGGGGATACGCAGTATTTT. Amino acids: CASSVEGAGDTQYF.

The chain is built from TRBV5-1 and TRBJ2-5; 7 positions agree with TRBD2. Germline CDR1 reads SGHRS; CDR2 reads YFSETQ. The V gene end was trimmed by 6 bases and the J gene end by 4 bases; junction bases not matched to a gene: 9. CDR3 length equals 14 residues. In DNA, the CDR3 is TGCGCCAGCAACCTGGCGGGGGTCGTAGAGACCCAGTACTTC. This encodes CASNLAGVVETQYF.

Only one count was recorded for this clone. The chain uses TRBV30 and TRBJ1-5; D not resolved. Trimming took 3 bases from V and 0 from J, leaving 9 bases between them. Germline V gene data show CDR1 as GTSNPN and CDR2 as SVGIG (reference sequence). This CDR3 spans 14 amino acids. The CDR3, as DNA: TGTGCCTGGAGCCCCCAGCGTAGCAATCAGCCCCAGCATTTT. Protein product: CAWSPQRSNQPQHF.

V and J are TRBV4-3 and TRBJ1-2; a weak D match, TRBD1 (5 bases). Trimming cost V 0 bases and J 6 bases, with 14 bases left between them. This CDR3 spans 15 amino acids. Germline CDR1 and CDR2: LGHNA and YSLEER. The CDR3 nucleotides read TGCGCCAGCAGCCAAGACGGAAAGGGGAAGGATGGCTACACCTTC. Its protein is CASSQDGKGKDGYTF.

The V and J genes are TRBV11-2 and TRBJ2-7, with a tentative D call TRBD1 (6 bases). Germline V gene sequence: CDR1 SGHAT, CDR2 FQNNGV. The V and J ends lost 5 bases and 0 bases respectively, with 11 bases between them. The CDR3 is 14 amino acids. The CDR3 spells CASSNTGFSYEQYF. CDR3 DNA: TGTGCCAGCAGCAACACAGGGTTCTCCTACGAGCAGTACTTC.

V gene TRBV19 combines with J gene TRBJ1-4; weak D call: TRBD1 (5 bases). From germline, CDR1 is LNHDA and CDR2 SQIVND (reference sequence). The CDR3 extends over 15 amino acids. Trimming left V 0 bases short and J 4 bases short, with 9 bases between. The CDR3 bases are TGTGCCAGTAGTATAGAGGGACGGAGTAATGAAAAACTGTTTTTT. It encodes CASSIEGRSNEKLFF.

The CDR3 DNA reads as TGTGCCAGCAGCTTAGGCGGCGCGATGGGTATTTGGGGGCAGTACTTC. It yields the protein CASSLGGAMGIWGQYF. The rearrangement links TRBV7-2 to TRBJ2-7, with D unresolved. With 1 base removed from V and 9 bases from J, the gap between germline ends came to 22 bases. Germline CDR1 and CDR2: SGHTA and FQGNSA. CDR3 length: 16 amino acids. The full variable domain, completed using reference TRBV7-2 and TRBJ2-7, is GAGVSQSPSNKVTEKGKDVELRCDPISGHTALYWYRQSLGQGLEFLIYFQGNSAPDKSGLPSDRFSAERTGGSVSTLTIQRTQQEDSAVYLCASSLGGAMGIWGQYFGPGTRLTVT.

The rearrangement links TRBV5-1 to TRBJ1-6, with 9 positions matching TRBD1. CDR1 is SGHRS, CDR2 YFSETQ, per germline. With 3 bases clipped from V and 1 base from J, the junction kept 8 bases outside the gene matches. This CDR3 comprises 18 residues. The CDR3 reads CASSSHPGQGSYNSPLHF. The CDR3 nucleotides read TGCGCCAGCAGCTCGCACCCGGGACAGGGTTCCTATAATTCACCCCTCCACTTT. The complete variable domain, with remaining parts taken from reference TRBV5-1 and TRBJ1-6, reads KAGVTQTPRYLIKTRGQQVTLSCSPISGHRSVSWYQQTPGQGLQFLFEYFSETQRNKGNFPGRFSGRQFSNSRSEMNVSTLELGDSALYLCASSSHPGQGSYNSPLHFGNGTRLTVT.

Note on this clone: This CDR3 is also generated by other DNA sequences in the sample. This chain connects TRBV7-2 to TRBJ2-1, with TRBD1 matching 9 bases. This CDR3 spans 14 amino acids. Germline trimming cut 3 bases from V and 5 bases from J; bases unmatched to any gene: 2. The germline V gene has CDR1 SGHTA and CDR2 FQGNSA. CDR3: CASSFGTGNNEQFF. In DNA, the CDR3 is TGTGCCAGCAGCTTTGGGACAGGGAACAATGAGCAGTTCTTC. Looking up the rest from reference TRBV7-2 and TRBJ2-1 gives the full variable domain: GAGVSQSPSNKVTEKGKDVELRCDPISGHTALYWYRQSLGQGLEFLIYFQGNSAPDKSGLPSDRFSAERTGGSVSTLTIQRTQQEDSAVYLCASSFGTGNNEQFFGPGTRLTVL.

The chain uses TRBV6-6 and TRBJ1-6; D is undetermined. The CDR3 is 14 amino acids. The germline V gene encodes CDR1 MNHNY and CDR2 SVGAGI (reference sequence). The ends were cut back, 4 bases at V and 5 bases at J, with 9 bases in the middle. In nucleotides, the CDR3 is TGTGCCAGCAGTTTGACATTGGATAATTCACCCCTCCACTTT. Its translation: CASSLTLDNSPLHF.

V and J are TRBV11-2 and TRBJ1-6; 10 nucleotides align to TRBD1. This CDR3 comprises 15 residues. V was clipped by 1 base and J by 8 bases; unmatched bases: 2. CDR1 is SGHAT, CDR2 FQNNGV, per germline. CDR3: CASSLGGTGDSPLHF. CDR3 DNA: TGTGCCAGCAGCTTAGGAGGGACAGGGGATTCACCCCTCCACTTT.

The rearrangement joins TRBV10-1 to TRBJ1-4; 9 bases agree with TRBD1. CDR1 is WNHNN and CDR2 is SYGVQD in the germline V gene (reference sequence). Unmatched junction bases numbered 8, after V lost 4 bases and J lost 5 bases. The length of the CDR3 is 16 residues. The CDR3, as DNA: TGCGCCAGCAGTGCGCCAGGGGACAGGGTAAATGAAAAACTGTTTTTT. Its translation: CASSAPGDRVNEKLFF.

CDR3 loop: CASSRDPDYEQYF. In DNA, the CDR3 is TGTGCCAGCAGTCGGGACCCCGACTACGAGCAGTACTTC. The gene calls are TRBV6-1 and TRBJ2-7; possibly TRBD1 or TRBD2 for D (5 bases each). Germline V gene lookup returns CDR1 MNHNS and CDR2 SASEGT. The CDR3 is made up of 13 amino acids. V lost 5 bases to trimming and J lost 3 bases, with 11 bases between them.

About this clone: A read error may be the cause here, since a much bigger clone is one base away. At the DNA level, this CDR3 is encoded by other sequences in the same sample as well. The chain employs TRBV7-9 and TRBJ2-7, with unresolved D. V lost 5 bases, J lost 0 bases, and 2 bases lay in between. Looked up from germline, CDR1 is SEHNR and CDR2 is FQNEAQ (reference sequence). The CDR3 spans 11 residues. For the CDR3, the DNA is TGTGCCAGCAGCCCCTCCTACGAGCAGTACTTC. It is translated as CASSPSYEQYF. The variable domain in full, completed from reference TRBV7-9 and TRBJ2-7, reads DTGVSQNPRHKITKRGQNVTFRCDPISEHNRLYWYRQTLGQGPEFLTYFQNEAQLEKSRLLSDRFSAERPKGSFSTLEIQRTEQGDSAMYLCASSPSYEQYFGPGTRLTVT.

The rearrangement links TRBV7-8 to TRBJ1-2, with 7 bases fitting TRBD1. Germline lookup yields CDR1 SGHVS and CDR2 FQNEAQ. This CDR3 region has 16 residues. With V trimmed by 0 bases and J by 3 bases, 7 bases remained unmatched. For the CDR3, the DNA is TGTGCCAGCAGCTTAGCGGGACAGAGAGATCACTATGGCTACACCTTC. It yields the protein CASSLAGQRDHYGYTF.

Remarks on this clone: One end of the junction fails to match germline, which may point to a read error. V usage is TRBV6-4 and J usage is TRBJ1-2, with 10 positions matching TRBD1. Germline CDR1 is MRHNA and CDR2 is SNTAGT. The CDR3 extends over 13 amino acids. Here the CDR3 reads CASSDGQGGSVAF. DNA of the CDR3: TGTGCCAGCAGTGACGGACAGGGGGGTAGTGTGGCCTTC.

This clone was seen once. Written as DNA, the CDR3 is TGTGCCAGCAGCTTGGGGTCCAGGACCTCCTACGAGCAGTACTTC. Protein product: CASSLGSRTSYEQYF. This chain joins TRBV5-5 and TRBJ2-7; D remains unclear. V was pared by 0 bases and J by 0 bases, with 10 bases between. CDR3 length: 15 residues. Germline V CDR1 and CDR2: SGHKS, YYEKEE (reference sequence).